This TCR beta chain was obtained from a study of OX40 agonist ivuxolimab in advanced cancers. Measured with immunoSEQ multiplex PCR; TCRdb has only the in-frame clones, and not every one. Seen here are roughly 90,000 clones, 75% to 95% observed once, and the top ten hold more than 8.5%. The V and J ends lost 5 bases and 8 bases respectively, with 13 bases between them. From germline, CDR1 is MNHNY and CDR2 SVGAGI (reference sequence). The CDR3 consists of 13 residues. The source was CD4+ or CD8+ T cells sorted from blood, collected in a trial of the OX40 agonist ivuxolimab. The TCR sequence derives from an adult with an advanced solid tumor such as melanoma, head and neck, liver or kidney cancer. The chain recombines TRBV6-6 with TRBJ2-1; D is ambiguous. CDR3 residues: CASSLGLIYEQFF. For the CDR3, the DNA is TGTGCCAGCAGTCTCGGGCTCATCTATGAGCAGTTCTTC.